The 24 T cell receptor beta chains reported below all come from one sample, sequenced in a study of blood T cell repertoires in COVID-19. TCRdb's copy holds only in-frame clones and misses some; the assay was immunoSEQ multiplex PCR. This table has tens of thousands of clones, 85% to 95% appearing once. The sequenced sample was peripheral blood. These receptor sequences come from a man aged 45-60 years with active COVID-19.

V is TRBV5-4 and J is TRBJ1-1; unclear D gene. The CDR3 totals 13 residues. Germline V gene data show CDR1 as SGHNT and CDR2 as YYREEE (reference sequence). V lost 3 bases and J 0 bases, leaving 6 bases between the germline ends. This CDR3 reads CASSSRMNTEAFF. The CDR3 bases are TGTGCCAGCAGCTCCCGTATGAACACTGAAGCTTTCTTT.

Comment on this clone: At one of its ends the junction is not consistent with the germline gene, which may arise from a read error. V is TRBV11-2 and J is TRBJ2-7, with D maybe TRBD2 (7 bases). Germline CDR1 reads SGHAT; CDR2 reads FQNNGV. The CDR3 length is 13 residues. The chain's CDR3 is CASSLMSGGSSHF. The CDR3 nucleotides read TGTGCCAGCAGCTTAATGTCGGGGGGCTCGTCGCACTTC.

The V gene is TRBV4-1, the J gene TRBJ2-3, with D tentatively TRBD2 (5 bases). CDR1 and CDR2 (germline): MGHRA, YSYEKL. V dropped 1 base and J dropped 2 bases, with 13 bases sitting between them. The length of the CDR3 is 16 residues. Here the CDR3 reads CASSQVGGQLTDTQYF. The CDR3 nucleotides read TGCGCCAGCAGCCAAGTTGGCGGGCAACTCACAGATACGCAGTATTTT.

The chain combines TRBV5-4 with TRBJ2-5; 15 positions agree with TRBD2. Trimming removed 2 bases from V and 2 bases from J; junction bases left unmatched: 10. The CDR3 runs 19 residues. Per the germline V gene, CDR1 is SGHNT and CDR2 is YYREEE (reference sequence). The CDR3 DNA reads TGTGCCAGCAGCTTTTCCCGGACTAGCGGGAGGGGGCGGCAAGAGACCCAGTACTTC. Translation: CASSFSRTSGRGRQETQYF.

CDR3 coding DNA: TGTGCCAGTAGTATGGGGAGATACTATGGCTACACCTTC. Its translation is CASSMGRYYGYTF. The J gene is TRBJ1-2, the V gene TRBV19; D not certain. Trimming left V 3 bases short and J 3 bases short, with 8 bases between. Germline CDR1 LNHDA, CDR2 SQIVND (reference sequence). This CDR3 spans 13 amino acids.

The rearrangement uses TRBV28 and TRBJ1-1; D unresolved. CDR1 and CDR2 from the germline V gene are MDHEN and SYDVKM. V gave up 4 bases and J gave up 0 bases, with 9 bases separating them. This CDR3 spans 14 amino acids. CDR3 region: CASSYPAMNTEAFF. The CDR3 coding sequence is TGTGCCAGCAGTTACCCCGCGATGAACACTGAAGCTTTCTTT.

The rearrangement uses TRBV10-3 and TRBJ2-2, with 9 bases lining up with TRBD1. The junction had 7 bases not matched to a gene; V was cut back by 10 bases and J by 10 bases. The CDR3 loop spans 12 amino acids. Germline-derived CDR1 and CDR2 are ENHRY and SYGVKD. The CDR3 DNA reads TGTGCCAGCGGGACAGGGACGAAGGAGCTGTTTTTT. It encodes CASGTGTKELFF.

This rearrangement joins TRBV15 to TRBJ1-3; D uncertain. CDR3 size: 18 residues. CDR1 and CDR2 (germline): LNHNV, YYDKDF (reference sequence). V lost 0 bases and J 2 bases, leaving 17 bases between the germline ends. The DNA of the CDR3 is TGTGCCACCAGCAGAGATGGTAGCGTCCTAAACCCTGGAAACACCATATATTTT. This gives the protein CATSRDGSVLNPGNTIYF.

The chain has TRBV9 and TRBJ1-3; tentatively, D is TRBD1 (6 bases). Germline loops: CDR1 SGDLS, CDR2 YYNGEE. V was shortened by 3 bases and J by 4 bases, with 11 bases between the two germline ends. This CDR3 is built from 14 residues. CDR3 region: CASSADSNGNTIYF. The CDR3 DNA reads TGTGCCAGCAGCGCGGACAGTAACGGAAACACCATATATTTT.

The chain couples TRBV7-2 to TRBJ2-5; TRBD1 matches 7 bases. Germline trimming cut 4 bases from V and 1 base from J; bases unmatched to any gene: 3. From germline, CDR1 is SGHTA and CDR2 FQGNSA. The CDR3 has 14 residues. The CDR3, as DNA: TGTGCCAGCAGCTGGACAGGAGTCCAAGAGACCCAGTACTTC. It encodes CASSWTGVQETQYF.

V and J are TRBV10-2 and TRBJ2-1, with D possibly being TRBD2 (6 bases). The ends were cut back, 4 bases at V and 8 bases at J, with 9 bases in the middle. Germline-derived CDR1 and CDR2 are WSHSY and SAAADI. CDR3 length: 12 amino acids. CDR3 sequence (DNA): TGCGCCAGCAGTGGGTGGGGGGATGAGCAGTTCTTC. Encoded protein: CASSGWGDEQFF.

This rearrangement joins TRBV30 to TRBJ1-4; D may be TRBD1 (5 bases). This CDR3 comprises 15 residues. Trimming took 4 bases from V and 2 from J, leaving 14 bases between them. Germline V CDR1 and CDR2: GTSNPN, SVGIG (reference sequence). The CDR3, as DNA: TGTGCCTGGAATGGGGAGGGACGGACTAATGAAAAACTGTTTTTT. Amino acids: CAWNGEGRTNEKLFF.

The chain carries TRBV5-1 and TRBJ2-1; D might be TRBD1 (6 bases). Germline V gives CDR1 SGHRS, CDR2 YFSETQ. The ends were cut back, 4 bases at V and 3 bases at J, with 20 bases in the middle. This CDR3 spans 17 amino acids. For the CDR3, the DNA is TGCGCCAGCAGCCTAAAGCCACTAGGGACAAACTACAATGAGCAGTTCTTC. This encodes CASSLKPLGTNYNEQFF.

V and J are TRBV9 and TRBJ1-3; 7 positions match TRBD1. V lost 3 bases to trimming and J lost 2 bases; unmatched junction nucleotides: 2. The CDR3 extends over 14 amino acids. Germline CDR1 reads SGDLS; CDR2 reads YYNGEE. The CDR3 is CASSEGTAGNTIYF. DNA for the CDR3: TGTGCCAGCAGCGAGGGGACAGCTGGAAACACCATATATTTT.

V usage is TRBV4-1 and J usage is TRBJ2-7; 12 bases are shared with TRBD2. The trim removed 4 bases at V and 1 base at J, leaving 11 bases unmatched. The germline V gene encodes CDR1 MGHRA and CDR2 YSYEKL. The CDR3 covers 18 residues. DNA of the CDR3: TGCGCCAGCAGCCTAAGGCTAGCGGGGGGGCCCCCTTCCTACGAGCAGTACTTC. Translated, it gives CASSLRLAGGPPSYEQYF.

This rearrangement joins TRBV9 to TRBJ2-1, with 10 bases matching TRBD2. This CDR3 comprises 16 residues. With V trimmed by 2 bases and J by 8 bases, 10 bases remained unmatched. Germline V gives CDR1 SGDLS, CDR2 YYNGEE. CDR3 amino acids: CASSVGSSGSIDEQFF. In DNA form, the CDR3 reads TGTGCCAGCAGCGTCGGATCTAGCGGGAGTATTGATGAGCAGTTCTTC.

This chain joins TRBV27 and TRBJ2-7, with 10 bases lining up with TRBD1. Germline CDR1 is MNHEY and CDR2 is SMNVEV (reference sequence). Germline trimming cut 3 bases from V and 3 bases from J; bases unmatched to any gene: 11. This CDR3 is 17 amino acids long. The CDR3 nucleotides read TGTGCCAGCAGTTTCACCCGAGGGACAGGGGAGGGCTACGAGCAGTACTTC. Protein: CASSFTRGTGEGYEQYF.

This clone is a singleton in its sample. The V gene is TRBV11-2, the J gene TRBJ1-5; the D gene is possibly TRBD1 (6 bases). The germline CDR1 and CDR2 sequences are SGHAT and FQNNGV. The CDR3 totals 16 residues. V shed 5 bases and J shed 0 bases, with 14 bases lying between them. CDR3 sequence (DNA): TGTGCCAGCAGCCCTGGGGGGGCGGTTAGCAATCAGCCCCAGCATTTT. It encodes CASSPGGAVSNQPQHF.

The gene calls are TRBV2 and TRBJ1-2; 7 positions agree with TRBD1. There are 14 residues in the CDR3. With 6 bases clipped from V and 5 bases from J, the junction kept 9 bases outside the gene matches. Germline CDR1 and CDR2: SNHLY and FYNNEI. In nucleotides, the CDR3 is TGTGCCAGCAGACGTACAGGGGATAAGTATGGCTACACCTTC. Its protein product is CASRRTGDKYGYTF.

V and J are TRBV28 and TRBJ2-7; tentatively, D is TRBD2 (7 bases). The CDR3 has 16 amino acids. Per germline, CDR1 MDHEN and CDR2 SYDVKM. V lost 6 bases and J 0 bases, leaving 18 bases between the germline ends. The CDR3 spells CASRFPGRGSSYEQYF. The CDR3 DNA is TGTGCCAGCAGGTTCCCGGGGAGGGGGTCCTCCTACGAGCAGTACTTC.

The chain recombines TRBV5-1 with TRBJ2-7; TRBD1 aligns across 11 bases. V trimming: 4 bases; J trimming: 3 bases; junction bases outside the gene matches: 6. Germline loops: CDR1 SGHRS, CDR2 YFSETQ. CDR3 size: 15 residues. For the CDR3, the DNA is TGCGCCAGCAGCGCGCCGGGACAGGGGGGCTACGAGCAGTACTTC. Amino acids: CASSAPGQGGYEQYF.

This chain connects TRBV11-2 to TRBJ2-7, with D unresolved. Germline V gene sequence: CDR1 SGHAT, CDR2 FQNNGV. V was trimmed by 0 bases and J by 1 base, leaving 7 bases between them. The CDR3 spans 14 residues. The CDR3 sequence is CASSLDLSSYEQYF. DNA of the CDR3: TGTGCCAGCAGCTTAGACCTGTCTTCCTACGAGCAGTACTTC.

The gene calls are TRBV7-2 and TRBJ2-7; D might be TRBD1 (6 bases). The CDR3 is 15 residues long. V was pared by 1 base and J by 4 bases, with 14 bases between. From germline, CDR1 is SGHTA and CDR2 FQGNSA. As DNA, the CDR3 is TGTGCCAGCAGCTTAGGGGGGTCGAGGGGGTACGAGCAGTACTTC. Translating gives CASSLGGSRGYEQYF. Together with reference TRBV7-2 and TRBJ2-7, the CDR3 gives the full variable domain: GAGVSQSPSNKVTEKGKDVELRCDPISGHTALYWYRQSLGQGLEFLIYFQGNSAPDKSGLPSDRFSAERTGGSVSTLTIQRTQQEDSAVYLCASSLGGSRGYEQYFGPGTRLTVT.

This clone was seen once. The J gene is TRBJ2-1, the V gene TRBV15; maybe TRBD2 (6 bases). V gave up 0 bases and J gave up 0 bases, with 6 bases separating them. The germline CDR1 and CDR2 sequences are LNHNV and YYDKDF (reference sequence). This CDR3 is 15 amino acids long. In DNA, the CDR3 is TGTGCCACCAGCAGAGACGGGGGCTCCTACAATGAGCAGTTCTTC. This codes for CATSRDGGSYNEQFF.